A single sample gave rise to the 5 T cell receptor beta chains below, sequenced in a study of a mutant IDH1 vaccine in newly diagnosed glioma. Time point in this sample: week 23, last vaccination. Vaccination used 300 ug of mutant IDH1 20-mer peptide per dose, with topical imiquimod. Libraries were prepared by immunoSEQ multiplex PCR; TCRdb keeps only in-frame clonotypes and omits some of them. The table includes about 55,000 clones, about 80% detected once. The antigens of these receptors remain unknown. The input for sequencing was PBMCs, taken from a glioma patient whose treatment included an IDH1 peptide vaccine. These receptors all stem from a man aged 35-49 years with glioma.

The rearrangement links TRBV7-9 to TRBJ1-2, with TRBD1 as a possible D gene (5 bases). From germline, CDR1 is SEHNR and CDR2 FQNEAQ (reference sequence). Trimming left V 4 bases short and J 4 bases short, with 16 bases between. The CDR3 extends over 15 amino acids. CDR3 amino acids: CASSYRDRPFYGYTF. In DNA form, the CDR3 reads TGTGCCAGCAGCTACCGGGACCGTCCATTCTATGGCTACACCTTC.

The V and J genes are TRBV5-1 and TRBJ1-1, with 9 bases lining up with TRBD1. Germline assignment: CDR1 SGHRS and CDR2 YFSETQ. The CDR3 has 14 amino acids. Losses at the gene ends were 0 bases for V and 8 bases for J; bases not matched to a gene: 5. CDR3 DNA sequence: TGCGCCAGCAGCTTGGCGGTGACAGGGGGAGAAGCTTTCTTT. It codes for CASSLAVTGGEAFF.

The chain links TRBV27 to TRBJ1-1; 7 nucleotides match TRBD1. The ends lost 0 bases at V and 4 bases at J; junction bases unmatched: 2. The CDR3 consists of 14 residues. CDR1 MNHEY and CDR2 SMNVEV come from the germline V gene (reference sequence). This chain's CDR3 is CASSLSHRGTEAFF. The CDR3 nucleotides read TGTGCCAGCAGTTTATCGCACAGGGGCACTGAAGCTTTCTTT.

CDR3 in amino acids: CASSQAEGVNYGYTF. The CDR3 bases are TGCGCCAGCAGCCAGGCGGAGGGAGTGAATTATGGCTACACCTTC. V gene TRBV4-1 combines with J gene TRBJ1-2; D remains ambiguous. CDR3 length equals 15 residues. V gave up 3 bases and J gave up 5 bases, with 16 bases separating them. Germline CDR1 and CDR2: MGHRA and YSYEKL.

The chain links TRBV5-4 to TRBJ2-1; TRBD2 matches 9 bases. Germline CDR1 and CDR2: SGHNT and YYREEE (reference sequence). This CDR3 spans 15 amino acids. The J segment lost 7 bases and the V segment lost 1 base, leaving 6 bases of the junction unmatched. The DNA of the CDR3 is TGTGCCAGCAGCTTGAAGAGCGGGGGGTTGAATGAGCAGTTCTTC. Translating it yields CASSLKSGGLNEQFF.